This T cell receptor (beta chain) was identified in a study of cytomegalovirus exposure and HLA in healthy donors. Study at large: Approximately 77 million unique TCRs from HLA-typed donors were held in an early release of data.

CDR1 SEHNR and CDR2 FQNEAQ come from the germline V gene (reference sequence). The V gene lost 5 bases and the J gene lost 5 bases, with 6 bases spanning the gap. The CDR3 is 11 amino acids. This clone came up a few times. Its antigen is as yet unknown. Overall study findings and caveats: According to an earlier analysis, most TCR beta V segments yielded productive rearrangements about 87% or about 30% of the time.

Primers: 60 Vbeta forward and 13 Jbeta reverse. Measured with immunoSEQ multiplex PCR; TCRdb has only the in-frame clones, and not every one. The sample holds 110,000 to 150,000 clones, roughly 80% seen once. The clonotype originates from a man aged 40-49 years in good health and CMV-seropositive. The material sequenced was PBMCs. The V gene is TRBV7-9, the J gene TRBJ1-1; D not resolved. The CDR3 spells CASSPLTEAFF. CDR3 coding DNA: TGTGCCAGCAGCCCTCTGACTGAAGCTTTCTTT. Full variable domain (rest looked up from reference TRBV7-9 and TRBJ1-1): DTGVSQNPRHKITKRGQNVTFRCDPISEHNRLYWYRQTLGQGPEFLTYFQNEAQLEKSRLLSDRFSAERPKGSFSTLEIQRTEQGDSAMYLCASSPLTEAFFGQGTRLTVV.